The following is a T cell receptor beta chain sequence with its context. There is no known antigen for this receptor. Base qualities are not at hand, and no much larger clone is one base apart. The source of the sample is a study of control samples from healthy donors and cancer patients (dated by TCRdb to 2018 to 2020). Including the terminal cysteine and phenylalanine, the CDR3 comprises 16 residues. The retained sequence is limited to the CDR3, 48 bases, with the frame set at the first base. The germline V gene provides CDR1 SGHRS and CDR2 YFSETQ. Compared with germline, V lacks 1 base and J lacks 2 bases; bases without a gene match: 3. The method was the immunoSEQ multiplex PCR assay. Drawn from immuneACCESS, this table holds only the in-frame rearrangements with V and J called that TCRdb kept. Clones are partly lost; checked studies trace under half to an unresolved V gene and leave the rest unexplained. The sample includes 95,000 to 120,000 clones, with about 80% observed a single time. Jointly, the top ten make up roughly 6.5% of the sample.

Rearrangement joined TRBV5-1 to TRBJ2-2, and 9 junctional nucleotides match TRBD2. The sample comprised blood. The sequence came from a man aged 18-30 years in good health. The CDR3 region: CASSLWRGGNTGELFF. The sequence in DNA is TGCGCCAGCAGCTTGTGGCGGGGGGGCAACACCGGGGAGCTGTTTTTT.